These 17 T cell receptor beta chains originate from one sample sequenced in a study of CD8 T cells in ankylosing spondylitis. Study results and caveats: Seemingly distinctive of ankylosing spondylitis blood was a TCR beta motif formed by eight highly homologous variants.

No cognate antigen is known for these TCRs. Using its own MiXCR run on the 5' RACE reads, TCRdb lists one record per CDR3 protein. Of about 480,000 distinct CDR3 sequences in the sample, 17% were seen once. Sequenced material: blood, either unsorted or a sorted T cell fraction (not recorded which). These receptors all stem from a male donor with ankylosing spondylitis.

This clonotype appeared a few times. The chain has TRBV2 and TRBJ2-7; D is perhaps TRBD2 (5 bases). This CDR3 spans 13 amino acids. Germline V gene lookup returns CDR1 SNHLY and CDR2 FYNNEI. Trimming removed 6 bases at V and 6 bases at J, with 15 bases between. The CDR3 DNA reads TGTGCCAGCAGCGCCGGACTCAATCGCGAGCAGTACTTC. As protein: CASSAGLNREQYF.

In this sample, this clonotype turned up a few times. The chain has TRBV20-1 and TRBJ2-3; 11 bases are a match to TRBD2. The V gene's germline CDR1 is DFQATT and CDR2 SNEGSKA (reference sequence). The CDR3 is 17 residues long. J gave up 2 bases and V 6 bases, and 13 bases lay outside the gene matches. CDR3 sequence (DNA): TGCAGTGCGGACTTGGGACTAGCGGACCCCTTCACAGATACGCAGTATTTT. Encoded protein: CSADLGLADPFTDTQYF.

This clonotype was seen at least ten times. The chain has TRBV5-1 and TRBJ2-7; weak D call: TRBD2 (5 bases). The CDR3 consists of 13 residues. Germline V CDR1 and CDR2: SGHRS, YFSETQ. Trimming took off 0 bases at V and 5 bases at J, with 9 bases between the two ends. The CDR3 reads CASSLGPGNEQYF. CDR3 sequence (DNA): TGCGCCAGCAGCTTGGGACCGGGGAACGAGCAGTACTTC.

The chain's CDR3 is CASSLVRDNQETQYF. CDR3 DNA: TGTGCCAGCAGCTTGGTTAGGGACAACCAAGAGACCCAGTACTTC. The V and J genes are TRBV5-5 and TRBJ2-5; the D gene is possibly TRBD1 (6 bases). V was clipped by 0 bases and J by 0 bases, with 9 bases between them. There are 15 residues in the CDR3. The V gene's germline CDR1 is SGHKS and CDR2 YYEKEE (reference sequence).

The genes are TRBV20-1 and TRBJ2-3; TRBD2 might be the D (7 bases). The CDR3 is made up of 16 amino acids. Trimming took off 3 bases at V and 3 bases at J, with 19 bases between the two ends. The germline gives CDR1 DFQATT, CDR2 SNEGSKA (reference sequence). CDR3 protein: CSARGGALYWTDTQYF. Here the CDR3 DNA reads TGCAGTGCTAGGGGGGGGGCTCTATATTGGACAGATACGCAGTATTTT.

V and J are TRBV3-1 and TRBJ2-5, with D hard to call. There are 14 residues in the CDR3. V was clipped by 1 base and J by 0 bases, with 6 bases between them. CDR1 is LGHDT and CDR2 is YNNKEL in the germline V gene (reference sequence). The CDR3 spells CASSQAKDQETQYF. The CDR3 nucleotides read TGTGCCAGCAGCCAAGCAAAGGACCAAGAGACCCAGTACTTC.

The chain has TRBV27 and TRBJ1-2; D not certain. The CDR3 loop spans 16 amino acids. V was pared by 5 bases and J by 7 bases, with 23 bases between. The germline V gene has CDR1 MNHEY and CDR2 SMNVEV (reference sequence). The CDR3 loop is CASSRGYGGRAAGYTF. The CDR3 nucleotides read TGTGCCAGCAGTCGAGGTTACGGAGGGAGGGCGGCTGGCTACACCTTC.

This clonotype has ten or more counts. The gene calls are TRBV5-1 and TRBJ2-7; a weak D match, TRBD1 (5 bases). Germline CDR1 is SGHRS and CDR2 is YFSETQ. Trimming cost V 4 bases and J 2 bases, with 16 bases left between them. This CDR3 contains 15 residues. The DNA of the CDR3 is TGCGCCAGCAGCCGATCTGCAACAGGTACCTACGAGCAGTACTTC. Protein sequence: CASSRSATGTYEQYF. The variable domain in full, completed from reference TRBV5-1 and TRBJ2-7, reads KAGVTQTPRYLIKTRGQQVTLSCSPISGHRSVSWYQQTPGQGLQFLFEYFSETQRNKGNFPGRFSGRQFSNSRSEMNVSTLELGDSALYLCASSRSATGTYEQYFGPGTRLTVT.

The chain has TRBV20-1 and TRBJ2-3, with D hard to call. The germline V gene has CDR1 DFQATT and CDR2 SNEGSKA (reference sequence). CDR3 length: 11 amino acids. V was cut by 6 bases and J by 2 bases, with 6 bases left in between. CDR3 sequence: CSAPVTDTQYF. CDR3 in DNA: TGCAGTGCCCCGGTCACAGATACGCAGTATTTT.

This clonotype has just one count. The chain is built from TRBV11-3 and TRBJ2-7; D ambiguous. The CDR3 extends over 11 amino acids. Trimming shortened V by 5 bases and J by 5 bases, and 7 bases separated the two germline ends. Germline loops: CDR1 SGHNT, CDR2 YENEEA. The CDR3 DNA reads TGTGCCAGCAGCCTCGAAGACGAGCAGTACTTC. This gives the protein CASSLEDEQYF.

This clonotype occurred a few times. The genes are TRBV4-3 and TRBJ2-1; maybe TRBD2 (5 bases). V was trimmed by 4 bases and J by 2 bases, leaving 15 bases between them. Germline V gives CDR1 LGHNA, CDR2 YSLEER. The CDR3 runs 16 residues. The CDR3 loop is CASSRYRGPPYNEQFF. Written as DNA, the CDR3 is TGCGCCAGCAGCCGATACCGGGGTCCCCCCTACAATGAGCAGTTCTTC.

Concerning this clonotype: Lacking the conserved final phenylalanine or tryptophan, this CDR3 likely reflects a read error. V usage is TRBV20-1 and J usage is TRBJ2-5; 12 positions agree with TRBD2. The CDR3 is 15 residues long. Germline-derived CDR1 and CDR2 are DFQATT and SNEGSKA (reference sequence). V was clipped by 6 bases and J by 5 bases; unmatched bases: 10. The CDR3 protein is CSATTSGGGWETQYS. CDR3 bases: TGCAGTGCAACGACTAGCGGGGGTGGTTGGGAGACCCAGTACTCC.

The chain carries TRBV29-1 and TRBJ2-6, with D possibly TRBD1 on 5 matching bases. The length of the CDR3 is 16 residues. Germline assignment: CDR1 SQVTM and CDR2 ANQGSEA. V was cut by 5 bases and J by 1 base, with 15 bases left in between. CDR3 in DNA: TGCAGCGTTCAGGGCACCGCCGATTCTGGGGCCAACGTCCTGACTTTC. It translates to CSVQGTADSGANVLTF.

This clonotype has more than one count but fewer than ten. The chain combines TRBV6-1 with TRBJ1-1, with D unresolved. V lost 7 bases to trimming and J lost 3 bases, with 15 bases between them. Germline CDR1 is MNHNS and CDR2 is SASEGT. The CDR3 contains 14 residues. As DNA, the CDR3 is TGTGCCAGCACCTCTGACGGTGTGGACACTGAAGCTTTCTTT. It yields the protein CASTSDGVDTEAFF.

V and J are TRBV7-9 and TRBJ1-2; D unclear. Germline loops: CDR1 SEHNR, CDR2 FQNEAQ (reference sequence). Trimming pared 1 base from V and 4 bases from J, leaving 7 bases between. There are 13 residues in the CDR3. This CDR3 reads CASSLDSLYGYTF. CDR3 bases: TGTGCCAGCAGCTTAGATAGCCTCTATGGCTACACCTTC.

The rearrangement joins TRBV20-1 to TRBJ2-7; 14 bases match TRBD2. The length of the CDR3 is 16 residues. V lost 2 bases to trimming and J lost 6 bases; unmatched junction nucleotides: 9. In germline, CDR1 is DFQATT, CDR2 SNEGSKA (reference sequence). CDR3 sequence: CSARKRGTSGRGEQYF. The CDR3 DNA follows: TGCAGTGCTAGAAAACGGGGGACTAGCGGGAGAGGCGAGCAGTACTTC.

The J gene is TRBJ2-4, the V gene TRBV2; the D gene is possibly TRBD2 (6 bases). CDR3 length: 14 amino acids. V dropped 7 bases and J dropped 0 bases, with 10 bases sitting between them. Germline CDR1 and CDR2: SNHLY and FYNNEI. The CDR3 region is CASKEGLAKNIQYF. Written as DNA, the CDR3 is TGTGCCAGCAAGGAGGGGCTAGCCAAAAACATTCAGTACTTC.